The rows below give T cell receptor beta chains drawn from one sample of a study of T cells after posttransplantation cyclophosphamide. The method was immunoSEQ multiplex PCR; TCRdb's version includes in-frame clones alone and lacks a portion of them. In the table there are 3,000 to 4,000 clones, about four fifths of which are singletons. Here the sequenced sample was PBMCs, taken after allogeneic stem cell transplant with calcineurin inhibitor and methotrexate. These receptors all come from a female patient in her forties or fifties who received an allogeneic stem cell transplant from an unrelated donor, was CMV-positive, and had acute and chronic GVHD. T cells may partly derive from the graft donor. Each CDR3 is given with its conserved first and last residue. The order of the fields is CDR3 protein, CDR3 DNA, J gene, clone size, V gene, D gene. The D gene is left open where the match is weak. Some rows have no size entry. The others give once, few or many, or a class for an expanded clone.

CDR3 protein: CASSLFMTGTGGPGELFF
CDR3 DNA: TGTGCCAGCAGTTTATTTATGACCGGGACAGGGGGACCCGGGGAGCTGTTTTTT
J gene: TRBJ2-2
clone size: medium-sized
V gene: TRBV28
D gene: TRBD1

CDR3 protein: CASSPYAGNTIYF
CDR3 DNA: TGCGCCAGCAGCCCCTACGCGGGAAACACCATATATTTT
J gene: TRBJ1-3
clone size: few
V gene: TRBV4-1
D gene: NA

CDR3 protein: CASSRRDRGPYEQYF
CDR3 DNA: TGTGCCAGCAGCCGCCGGGACAGGGGCCCCTACGAGCAGTACTTC
J gene: TRBJ2-7
clone size: NA
V gene: TRBV6-5
D gene: TRBD1

CDR3 protein: CASEQGYEKLFF
CDR3 DNA: TGTGCCAGCGAACAGGGTTATGAAAAACTGTTTTTT
J gene: TRBJ1-4
clone size: few
V gene: TRBV2
D gene: NA

CDR3 protein: CASSQAKTPTGKFF
CDR3 DNA: TGCGCCAGCAGCCAAGCAAAAACTCCGACAGGAAAGTTCTTC
J gene: TRBJ2-1
clone size: once
V gene: TRBV4-1
D gene: NA

CDR3 protein: CASGQGGPNEQYF
CDR3 DNA: TGTGCCAGCGGCCAGGGGGGTCCCAACGAGCAGTACTTC
J gene: TRBJ2-7
clone size: once
V gene: TRBV10-3
D gene: NA

CDR3 protein: CASRRVGGLYNEQFF
CDR3 DNA: TGTGCCAGCAGAAGGGTCGGGGGGCTCTACAATGAGCAGTTCTTC
J gene: TRBJ2-1
clone size: NA
V gene: TRBV5-4
D gene: NA

CDR3 protein: CANSFVGYEQHF
CDR3 DNA: TGTGCCAACAGTTTTGTGGGCTACGAGCAGCACTTC
J gene: TRBJ2-5
clone size: NA
V gene: TRBV28
D gene: NA

CDR3 protein: CASSLPSGLTDTQYF
CDR3 DNA: TGTGCCAGCAGTTTACCTAGCGGACTCACAGATACGCAGTATTTT
J gene: TRBJ2-3
clone size: NA
V gene: TRBV28
D gene: TRBD2

CDR3 protein: CASSARLAGEEDTQYF
CDR3 DNA: TGTGCCAGCAGCGCCCGACTAGCGGGGGAGGAAGATACGCAGTATTTT
J gene: TRBJ2-3
clone size: once
V gene: TRBV9
D gene: TRBD2

CDR3 protein: CALGPTGRSNQPQHF
CDR3 DNA: TGTGCCTTGGGACCCACAGGGAGAAGCAATCAGCCCCAGCATTTT
J gene: TRBJ1-5
clone size: NA
V gene: TRBV30
D gene: NA

CDR3 protein: CASSLELAGGEQFF
CDR3 DNA: TGCGCCAGCAGCTTGGAACTAGCGGGAGGTGAGCAGTTCTTC
J gene: TRBJ2-1
clone size: NA
V gene: TRBV5-1
D gene: TRBD2

CDR3 protein: CASSLFWGQQEAQYF
CDR3 DNA: TGTGCCAGCAGTTTATTCTGGGGACAGCAAGAGGCCCAGTACTTC
J gene: TRBJ2-5
clone size: NA
V gene: TRBV27
D gene: TRBD1

CDR3 protein: CASSLAGGKETQYF
CDR3 DNA: TGTGCCAGCAGCCTAGCGGGGGGGAAGGAGACCCAGTACTTC
J gene: TRBJ2-5
clone size: NA
V gene: TRBV7-6
D gene: TRBD2

CDR3 protein: CASSLKGSNEQFF
CDR3 DNA: TGTGCCAGCAGCTTAAAGGGGTCGAATGAGCAGTTCTTC
J gene: TRBJ2-1
clone size: NA
V gene: TRBV7-9
D gene: NA

CDR3 protein: CASSIDREYGYTF
CDR3 DNA: TGTGCCAGTAGTATCGACAGGGAATATGGCTACACCTTC
J gene: TRBJ1-2
clone size: NA
V gene: TRBV19
D gene: TRBD1

CDR3 protein: CASSLLGAANTGELFF
CDR3 DNA: TGCGCCAGCAGCCTTCTTGGGGCAGCGAACACCGGGGAGCTGTTTTTT
J gene: TRBJ2-2
clone size: NA
V gene: TRBV4-3
D gene: NA

CDR3 protein: CASQSQSRANVLTF
CDR3 DNA: TGTGCCAGCCAGTCACAAAGTCGGGCCAACGTCCTGACTTTC
J gene: TRBJ2-6
clone size: NA
V gene: TRBV5-6
D gene: NA

CDR3 protein: CASSFGVGGLYQPQHF
CDR3 DNA: TGTGCCAGCAGTTTCGGTGTAGGGGGCCTTTATCAGCCCCAGCATTTT
J gene: TRBJ1-5
clone size: NA
V gene: TRBV27
D gene: TRBD1

CDR3 protein: CARSAGRGLGEQYF
CDR3 DNA: TGTGCCAGAAGCGCGGGCAGGGGGCTCGGCGAGCAGTACTTC
J gene: TRBJ2-7
clone size: once
V gene: TRBV2
D gene: TRBD1

CDR3 protein: CASSQAGTSVNNEQFF
CDR3 DNA: TGCGCCAGCAGCCAAGCCGGGACTAGCGTCAACAATGAGCAGTTCTTC
J gene: TRBJ2-1
clone size: NA
V gene: TRBV4-1
D gene: TRBD2

CDR3 protein: CASSIVSGSGTEAFF
CDR3 DNA: TGTGCCAGTAGTATAGTCTCGGGGAGTGGCACTGAAGCTTTCTTT
J gene: TRBJ1-1
clone size: few
V gene: TRBV19
D gene: NA

CDR3 protein: CASSRTGQTEAFF
CDR3 DNA: TGTGCCAGCAGTCGGACAGGCCAGACCGAAGCTTTCTTT
J gene: TRBJ1-1
clone size: few
V gene: TRBV6-5
D gene: TRBD1

CDR3 protein: CAWSPGQGIIYEQYF
CDR3 DNA: TGTGCCTGGAGTCCTGGACAGGGAATTATATACGAGCAGTACTTC
J gene: TRBJ2-7
clone size: NA
V gene: TRBV30
D gene: TRBD1

CDR3 protein: CASSPPGQVGDTQYF
CDR3 DNA: TGTGCCAGCTCACCCCCGGGACAGGTAGGAGATACGCAGTATTTT
J gene: TRBJ2-3
clone size: NA
V gene: TRBV18
D gene: TRBD1

CDR3 protein: CASSSRGPTNTQYF
CDR3 DNA: TGTGCCAGCAGCTCGAGGGGGCCCACGAATACGCAGTATTTT
J gene: TRBJ2-3
clone size: NA
V gene: TRBV7-9
D gene: TRBD1

CDR3 protein: CASSSTGSWETQYF
CDR3 DNA: TGCGCCAGCAGCTCGACAGGTTCCTGGGAGACCCAGTACTTC
J gene: TRBJ2-5
clone size: NA
V gene: TRBV5-1
D gene: NA

CDR3 protein: CASSTTGSWETQYF
CDR3 DNA: TGCGCCAGCAGCACGACAGGGTCTTGGGAGACCCAGTACTTC
J gene: TRBJ2-5
clone size: medium-sized
V gene: TRBV5-1
D gene: TRBD1

CDR3 protein: CASSPTGGAYGYTF
CDR3 DNA: TGTGCCAGCTCGCCGACAGGGGGCGCTTATGGCTACACCTTC
J gene: TRBJ1-2
clone size: NA
V gene: TRBV18
D gene: TRBD1

CDR3 protein: CASSLREDGYEQYF
CDR3 DNA: TGTGCCAGCAGCCTAAGGGAGGACGGCTACGAGCAGTACTTC
J gene: TRBJ2-7
clone size: once
V gene: TRBV11-1
D gene: NA

CDR3 protein: CASRSSGLSNQQPQHF
CDR3 DNA: TGTGCCAGCAGATCCTCGGGACTGTCAAATCAGCAGCCCCAGCATTTT
J gene: TRBJ1-5
clone size: large
V gene: TRBV2
D gene: NA

CDR3 protein: CARSLAMGGRVTGELFF
CDR3 DNA: TGTGCCAGAAGCTTGGCTATGGGAGGGAGGGTGACCGGGGAGCTGTTTTTT
J gene: TRBJ2-2
clone size: NA
V gene: TRBV5-3
D gene: TRBD2

CDR3 protein: CASSYSTEAFF
CDR3 DNA: TGTGCCAGCAGCTACAGTACTGAAGCTTTCTTT
J gene: TRBJ1-1
clone size: few
V gene: TRBV4-2
D gene: NA

CDR3 protein: CASSSRGGGTYEQYF
CDR3 DNA: TGTGCCAGCAGCTCCCGGGGCGGGGGAACCTACGAGCAGTACTTC
J gene: TRBJ2-7
clone size: NA
V gene: TRBV7-2
D gene: TRBD2

CDR3 protein: CASSPPRQGSDEQYF
CDR3 DNA: TGTGCCAGCAGCCCTCCGCGACAGGGAAGCGACGAGCAGTACTTC
J gene: TRBJ2-7
clone size: NA
V gene: TRBV7-8
D gene: TRBD1

CDR3 protein: CSAGTSGSYEQYF
CDR3 DNA: TGCAGCGCCGGGACTAGCGGTTCCTACGAGCAGTACTTC
J gene: TRBJ2-7
clone size: medium-sized
V gene: TRBV29-1
D gene: TRBD2

CDR3 protein: CASSSVAGPYEQYF
CDR3 DNA: TGTGCCAGCAGCTCAGTAGCGGGACCATACGAGCAGTACTTC
J gene: TRBJ2-7
clone size: NA
V gene: TRBV5-6
D gene: TRBD2

CDR3 protein: CASSWMGLAGETQYF
CDR3 DNA: TGTGCCAGCAGCTGGATGGGACTAGCGGGGGAGACCCAGTACTTC
J gene: TRBJ2-5
clone size: NA
V gene: TRBV28
D gene: TRBD2

CDR3 protein: CASSLRAGGARETQYF
CDR3 DNA: TGTGCCAGCAGTTTAAGGGCAGGGGGCGCCCGGGAGACCCAGTACTTC
J gene: TRBJ2-5
clone size: NA
V gene: TRBV13
D gene: TRBD1

CDR3 protein: CASSFLAGDNYEQYF
CDR3 DNA: TGTGCCAGCAGTTTTCTAGCGGGCGATAACTACGAGCAGTACTTC
J gene: TRBJ2-7
clone size: NA
V gene: TRBV6-5
D gene: TRBD2

CDR3 protein: CAISADGVAVSYEQYF
CDR3 DNA: TGTGCCATCAGCGCCGACGGGGTAGCGGTCTCCTACGAGCAGTACTTC
J gene: TRBJ2-7
clone size: NA
V gene: TRBV10-3
D gene: NA

CDR3 protein: CAISDIGESSYEQYF
CDR3 DNA: TGTGCCATCAGTGATATCGGGGAAAGCTCCTACGAGCAGTACTTC
J gene: TRBJ2-7
clone size: medium-sized
V gene: TRBV10-3
D gene: NA

CDR3 protein: CASRPGETDLGYTF
CDR3 DNA: TGTGCCAGCAGACCGGGGGAGACCGACCTTGGCTACACCTTC
J gene: TRBJ1-2
clone size: few
V gene: TRBV6-5
D gene: NA

CDR3 protein: CASSLGTGTNEQFF
CDR3 DNA: TGTGCCAGCAGCTTGGGGACAGGGACCAATGAGCAGTTCTTC
J gene: TRBJ2-1
clone size: once
V gene: TRBV5-6
D gene: TRBD1

CDR3 protein: CASSLASKGGTDTQYF
CDR3 DNA: TGCGCCAGCAGCTTGGCCTCAAAGGGGGGCACAGATACGCAGTATTTT
J gene: TRBJ2-3
clone size: NA
V gene: TRBV5-1
D gene: NA

CDR3 protein: CASRTGDEQFF
CDR3 DNA: TGTGCCAGCAGGACAGGGGATGAGCAGTTCTTC
J gene: TRBJ2-1
clone size: NA
V gene: TRBV5-6
D gene: TRBD1

CDR3 protein: CASSFSRPGGMDEQYF
CDR3 DNA: TGTGCCAGCAGCTTTTCGCGGCCGGGCGGGATGGACGAGCAGTACTTC
J gene: TRBJ2-7
clone size: large
V gene: TRBV7-9
D gene: NA

CDR3 protein: CASSFLAGDNYEQYF
CDR3 DNA: TGTGCCAGCAGTTTTCTAGCGGGCGATAACTACGAGCAGTACTTC
J gene: TRBJ2-7
clone size: NA
V gene: TRBV6-6
D gene: TRBD2

CDR3 protein: CASSRRSGQGDTQYF
CDR3 DNA: TGTGCCAGCAGTCGCCGTAGCGGGCAAGGAGATACGCAGTATTTT
J gene: TRBJ2-3
clone size: NA
V gene: TRBV6-1
D gene: TRBD2

CDR3 protein: CASSPRGRGDEQYF
CDR3 DNA: TGTGCCAGCAGCCCCCGGGGGAGGGGCGACGAGCAGTACTTC
J gene: TRBJ2-7
clone size: few
V gene: TRBV9
D gene: TRBD2

CDR3 protein: CASSLVPGTSFYEQYF
CDR3 DNA: TGTGCCAGCAGCTTAGTCCCCGGGACTAGCTTCTACGAGCAGTACTTC
J gene: TRBJ2-7
clone size: NA
V gene: TRBV11-2
D gene: TRBD2

CDR3 protein: CATSILSDRGTEAFF
CDR3 DNA: TGTGCCACCAGCATCCTGAGCGACAGGGGGACTGAAGCTTTCTTT
J gene: TRBJ1-1
clone size: NA
V gene: TRBV15
D gene: TRBD1